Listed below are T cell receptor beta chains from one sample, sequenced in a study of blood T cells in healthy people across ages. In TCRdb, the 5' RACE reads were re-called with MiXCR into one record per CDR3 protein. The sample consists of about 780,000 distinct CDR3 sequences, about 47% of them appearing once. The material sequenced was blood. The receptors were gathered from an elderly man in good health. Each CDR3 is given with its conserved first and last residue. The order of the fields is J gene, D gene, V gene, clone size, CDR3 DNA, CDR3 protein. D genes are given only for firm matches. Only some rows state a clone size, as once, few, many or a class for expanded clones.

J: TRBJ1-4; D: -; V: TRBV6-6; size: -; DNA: TGTGCCAGCAGTCGACCGCAGGGTCCGAATAATGAAAAACTGTTTTTT; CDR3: CASSRPQGPNNEKLFF
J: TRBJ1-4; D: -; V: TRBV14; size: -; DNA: TGTGCCAGCAGCCCAGACAATTTAAATGAAAAACTGTTTTTT; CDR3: CASSPDNLNEKLFF
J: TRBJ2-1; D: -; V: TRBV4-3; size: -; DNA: TGCGCCAGCAGCCAAGATTCCATTGGGAGCTCCTACAATGAGCAGTTCTTC; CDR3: CASSQDSIGSSYNEQFF
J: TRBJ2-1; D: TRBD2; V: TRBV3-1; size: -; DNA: TGTGCCAGCACCCCAGGACTAGCGGGAGGCTATGAGCAGTTCTTC; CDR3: CASTPGLAGGYEQFF
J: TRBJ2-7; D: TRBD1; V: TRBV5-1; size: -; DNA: TGCGCCAGCAGATCGACGGGACAGGGAAAGAACGAGCAGTACTTC; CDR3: CASRSTGQGKNEQYF
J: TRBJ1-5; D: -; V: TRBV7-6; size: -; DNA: TGTGCCAGCAGCGGTGCGAAAAATCAGCCCCAGCATTTT; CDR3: CASSGAKNQPQHF
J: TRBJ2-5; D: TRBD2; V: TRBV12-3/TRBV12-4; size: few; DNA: TGTGCCAGCCAAGCGGGAGGCCACCAAGAGACCCAGTACTTC; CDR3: CASQAGGHQETQYF
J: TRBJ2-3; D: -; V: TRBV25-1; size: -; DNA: TGTGCCAGCAGTGAACAGGAACACTCTGGGCAGTATTTT; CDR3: CASSEQEHSGQYF
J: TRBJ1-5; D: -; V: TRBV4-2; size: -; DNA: TGTGCCAGCAGCCGCGACAGGTTTGATAGCAATCAGCCCCAGCATTTT; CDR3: CASSRDRFDSNQPQHF
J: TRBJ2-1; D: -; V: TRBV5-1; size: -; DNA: TGCGCCAGCAGCTTGGACATCAGGGGGCAGTTCTTC; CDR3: CASSLDIRGQFF
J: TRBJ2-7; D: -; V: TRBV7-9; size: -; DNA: TGTGCCAGCAGCTTAGCGGAAGGACCTCCCTCCTACGAGCAGTACTTC; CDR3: CASSLAEGPPSYEQYF
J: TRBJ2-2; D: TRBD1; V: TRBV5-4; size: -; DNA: TGTGCCAGCAGCTCTACAGGGGTAGAGACCGGGGAGCTGTTTTTT; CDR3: CASSSTGVETGELFF
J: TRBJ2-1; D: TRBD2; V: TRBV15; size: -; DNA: TGTGCCACCAGCAAAGGACTAGCCAATGAGCAGTTCTTC; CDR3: CATSKGLANEQFF
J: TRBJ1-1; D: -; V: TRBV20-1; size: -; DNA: TGCAGTGCTGGCAGGGACACTGAAGCTTTCTTT; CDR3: CSAGRDTEAFF
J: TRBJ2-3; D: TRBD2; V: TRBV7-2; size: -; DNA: TGTGCCAGCAGCCCCCACGGGAGCGGGAGATCTAGCACAGATACGCAGTATTTT; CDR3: CASSPHGSGRSSTDTQYF
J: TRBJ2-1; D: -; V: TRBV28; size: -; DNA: TGTGCCAGCACAGGAGAAGGCGGTTACAATGAGCAGTTCTTC; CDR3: CASTGEGGYNEQFF
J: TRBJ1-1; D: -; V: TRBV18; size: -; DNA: TGTGCCAGCTCACCACGGGGGTCCGTGAGGAACACTGAAGCTTTCTTT; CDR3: CASSPRGSVRNTEAFF
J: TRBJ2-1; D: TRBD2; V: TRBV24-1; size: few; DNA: TGTGCCACCCAAGCGGGACCTCAAAATGAGCAGTTCTTC; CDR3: CATQAGPQNEQFF
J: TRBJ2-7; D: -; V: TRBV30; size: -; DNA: TGTGCCTGGATTACTGGGGCCTACGAGCAGTACTTC; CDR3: CAWITGAYEQYF
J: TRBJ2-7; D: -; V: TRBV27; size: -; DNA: TGTGCCAGCAGTACATGGTACTCCTACGAGCAGTACTTC; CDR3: CASSTWYSYEQYF
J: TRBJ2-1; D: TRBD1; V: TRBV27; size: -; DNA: TGTGCCAGCAGTACCCCACCACGGGACAGGATCAATGAGCAGTTCTTC; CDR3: CASSTPPRDRINEQFF
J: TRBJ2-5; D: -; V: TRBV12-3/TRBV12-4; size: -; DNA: TGTGCCAGCAATGTAAGAAAGGGGTACCAAGAGACCCAGTACTTC; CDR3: CASNVRKGYQETQYF
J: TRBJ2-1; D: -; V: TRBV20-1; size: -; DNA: TGCAGTGCTGTCGGGGCCTCCTACAATGAGCAGTTCTTC; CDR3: CSAVGASYNEQFF
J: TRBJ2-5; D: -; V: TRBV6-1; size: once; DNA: TGTGCCAGCAGTGAACTGGTGTCGGCTGGAGAGACCCAGTACTTC; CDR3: CASSELVSAGETQYF
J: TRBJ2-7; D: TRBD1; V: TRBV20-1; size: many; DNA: TGCAGTGCTAGGCCCCGGGACAGGCCACACGAGCAGTACTTC; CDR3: CSARPRDRPHEQYF
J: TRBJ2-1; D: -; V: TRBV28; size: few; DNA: TGTGCCAGCAAACCCTTCGGGGGACGCCCCTACAATGAGCAGTTCTTC; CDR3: CASKPFGGRPYNEQFF
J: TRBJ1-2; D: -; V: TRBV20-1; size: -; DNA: TGCAGTGCAGTCCACGGAATTAACTATGGCTACACCTTC; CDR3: CSAVHGINYGYTF
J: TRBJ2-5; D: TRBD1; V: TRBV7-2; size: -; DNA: TGTGCCAGCAGCTTCCACGGACAGGGTCAAGAGACCCAGTACTTC; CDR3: CASSFHGQGQETQYF
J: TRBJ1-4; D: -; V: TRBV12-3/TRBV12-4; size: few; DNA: TGTGCCAGCAGGAACAGGGTAGGACGCGAAAAACTGTTTTTT; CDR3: CASRNRVGREKLFF
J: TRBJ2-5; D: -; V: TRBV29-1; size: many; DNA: TGCAGCGTAAAAGGGAATGGGGAGACCCAGTACTTC; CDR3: CSVKGNGETQYF
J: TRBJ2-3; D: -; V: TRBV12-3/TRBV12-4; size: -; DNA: TGTGCCAGCAACAAACGAGGGGCTTCAAGCGCAACAGATACGCAGTATTTT; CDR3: CASNKRGASSATDTQYF
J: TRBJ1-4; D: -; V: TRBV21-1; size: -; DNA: TGTGCCAGACGGAAGGTCAGCAATGAAAAACTGTTTTTT; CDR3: CARRKVSNEKLFF
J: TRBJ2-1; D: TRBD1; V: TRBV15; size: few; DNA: TGTGCCACCAGCAGAGGGAACAGGGGGCATGGGGACAATGAGCAGTTCTTC; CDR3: CATSRGNRGHGDNEQFF
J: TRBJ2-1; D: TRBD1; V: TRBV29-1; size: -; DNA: TGCAGCGTTGAAGAATTCGTGAGGACAGGGGGAAATGAGCAGTTCTTC; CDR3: CSVEEFVRTGGNEQFF
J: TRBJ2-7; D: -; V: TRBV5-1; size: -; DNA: TGCGCCAGCAGCTTGGTTGCGGAACTCTACAAGCAGTACTTC; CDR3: CASSLVAELYKQYF
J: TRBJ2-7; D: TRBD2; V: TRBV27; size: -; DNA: TGTGCCAGCAGTTTATATTCTAGCGGGAGTGTTCGAGAGTCCCAGTACTTC; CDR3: CASSLYSSGSVRESQYF
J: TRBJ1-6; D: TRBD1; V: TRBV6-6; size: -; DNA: TGTGCCAGCAGCCGCGACGGCCGACAGGGTTTGAATTCACCCCTCCACTTT; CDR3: CASSRDGRQGLNSPLHF
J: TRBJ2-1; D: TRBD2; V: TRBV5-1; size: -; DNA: TGCGCCAGCAGCCCAGGACTAGCGGGACTGGGCAATGAGCAGTTCTTC; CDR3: CASSPGLAGLGNEQFF
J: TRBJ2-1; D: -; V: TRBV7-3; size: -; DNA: TGCGCCAACAGCGAGCTGCCCTACAATGAGCAGTTCTTC; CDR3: CANSELPYNEQFF
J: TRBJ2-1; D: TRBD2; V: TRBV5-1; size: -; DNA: TGCGCCAGCAGCCCGGGACTAGCGGGACGTGAGCGGTTCTTC; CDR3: CASSPGLAGRERFF
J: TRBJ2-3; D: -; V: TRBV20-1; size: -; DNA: TGCAGTGCTAGTCTTCAGACTACTAGCACAGATACGCAGTATTTT; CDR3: CSASLQTTSTDTQYF
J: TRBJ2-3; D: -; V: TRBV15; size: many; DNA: TGTGCCACCAGCAGAGCTTTAACAGCAAGCACAGATACGCAGTATTTT; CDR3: CATSRALTASTDTQYF
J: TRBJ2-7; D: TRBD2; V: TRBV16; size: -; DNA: TGTGCCAGCAGCCAATGGGCTAGCGGGCGAGGCGCTAACTACGAGCAGTACTTC; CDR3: CASSQWASGRGANYEQYF
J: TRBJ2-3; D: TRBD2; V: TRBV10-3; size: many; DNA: TGTGCCGTCGCTAGCGGGACTCTGGATACGCAGTATTTT; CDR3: CAVASGTLDTQYF
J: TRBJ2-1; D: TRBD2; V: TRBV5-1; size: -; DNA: TGCGCCAGCAGAGGTCGGGAGGCCGCTTACAATGAGCAGTTCTTC; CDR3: CASRGREAAYNEQFF
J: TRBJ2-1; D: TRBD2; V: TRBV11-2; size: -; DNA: TGTGCCAGCAGCTTAGATCCGCTAGCGGGAGGTTTAAATGAGCAGTTCTTC; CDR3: CASSLDPLAGGLNEQFF
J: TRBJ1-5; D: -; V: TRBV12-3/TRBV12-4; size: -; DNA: TGTGCCAGCAGTTTAAAGAGTGATGTGGGGCCCCAGCATTTT; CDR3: CASSLKSDVGPQHF
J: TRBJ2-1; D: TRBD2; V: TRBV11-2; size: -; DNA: TGTGCCAGCAGCTTATGGGCGGGGACTAGCGGGAGAACTAGAAACAATGAGCAGTTCTTC; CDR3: CASSLWAGTSGRTRNNEQFF